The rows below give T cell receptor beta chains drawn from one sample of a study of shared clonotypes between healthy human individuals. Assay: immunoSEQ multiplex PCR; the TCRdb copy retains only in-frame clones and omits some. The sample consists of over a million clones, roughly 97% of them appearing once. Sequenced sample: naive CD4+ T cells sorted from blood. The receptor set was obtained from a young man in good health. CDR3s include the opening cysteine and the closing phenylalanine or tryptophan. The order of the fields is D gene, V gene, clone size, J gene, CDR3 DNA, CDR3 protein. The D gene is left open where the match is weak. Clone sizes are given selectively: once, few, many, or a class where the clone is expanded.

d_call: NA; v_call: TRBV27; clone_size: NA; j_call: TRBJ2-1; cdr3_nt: TGTGCCAGCAGGACATGGCGGACAGACTCCTACAATGAGCAGTTCTTC; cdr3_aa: CASRTWRTDSYNEQFF
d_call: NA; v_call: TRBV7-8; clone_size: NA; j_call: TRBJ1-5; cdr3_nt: TGTGCCAGCAGCATCGGCCCTAATCAGCCCCAGCATTTT; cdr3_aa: CASSIGPNQPQHF
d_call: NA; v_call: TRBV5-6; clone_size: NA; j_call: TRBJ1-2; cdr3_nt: TGTGCCAGCAGCCAAAATCCAGGCTATGGCTACACCTTC; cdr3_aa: CASSQNPGYGYTF
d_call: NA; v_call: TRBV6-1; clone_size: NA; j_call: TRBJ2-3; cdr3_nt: TGTGCCAGCAGTGGCACAGACACAGATACGCAGTATTTT; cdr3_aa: CASSGTDTDTQYF
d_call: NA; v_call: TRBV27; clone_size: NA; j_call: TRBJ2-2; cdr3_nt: TGTGCCAGCAGGGACCCTCACCGAGGGGGTAAGCTGTTTTTT; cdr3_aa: CASRDPHRGGKLFF
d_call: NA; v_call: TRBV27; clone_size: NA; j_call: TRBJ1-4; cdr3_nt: TGTGCCAGCAGTAGCCAAGAAAATGAAAAACTGTTTTTT; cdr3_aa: CASSSQENEKLFF
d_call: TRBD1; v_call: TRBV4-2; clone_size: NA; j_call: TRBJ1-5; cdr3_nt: TGTGCCAGCAGCCCCTTCGGGGACAGTCTAGATCACATCCAGCCCCAGCATTTT; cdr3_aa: CASSPFGDSLDHIQPQHF
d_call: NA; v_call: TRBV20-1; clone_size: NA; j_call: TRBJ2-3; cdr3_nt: TGCAGTGCTCCCGACCCAGATACGCAGTATTTT; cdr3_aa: CSAPDPDTQYF
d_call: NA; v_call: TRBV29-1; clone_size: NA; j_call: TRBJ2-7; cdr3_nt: TGCAGCGCTACAATGACTATCGGCGAGCAGTACTTC; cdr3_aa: CSATMTIGEQYF
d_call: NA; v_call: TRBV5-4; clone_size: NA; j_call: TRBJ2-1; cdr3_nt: TGTGCCAGCAGCTTGGAAGGAGTGGCTTTTCACAATGAGCAGTTCTTC; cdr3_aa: CASSLEGVAFHNEQFF
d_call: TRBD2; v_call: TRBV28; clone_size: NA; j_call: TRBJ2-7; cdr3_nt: TGTGCCAGCAACTCGCGGGAGTATTTCTACGAGCAGTACTTC; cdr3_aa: CASNSREYFYEQYF
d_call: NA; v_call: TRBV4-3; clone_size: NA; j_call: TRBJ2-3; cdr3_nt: TGCGCCAGCAGCCAAGATCCCACGGGGCTGCGAGATACGCAGTATTTT; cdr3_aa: CASSQDPTGLRDTQYF
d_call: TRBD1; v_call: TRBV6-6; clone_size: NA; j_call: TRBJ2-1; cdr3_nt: TGTGCCAGCAGTTCTAGGGGGCTTCAGTTCTTC; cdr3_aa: CASSSRGLQFF
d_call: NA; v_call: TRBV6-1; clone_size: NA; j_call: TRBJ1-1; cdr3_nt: TGTGCCAGCAGTGCTCTCCTCAGCAGTGAAGCTTTCTTT; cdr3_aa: CASSALLSSEAFF
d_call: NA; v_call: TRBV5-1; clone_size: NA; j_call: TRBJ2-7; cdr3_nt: TGCGCCAGCAGCTCGCAGGGGTTGAGGGAGCAGTACTTC; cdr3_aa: CASSSQGLREQYF
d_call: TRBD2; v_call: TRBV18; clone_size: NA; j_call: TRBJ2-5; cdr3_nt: TGTGCCAGCTCACCACGGGTCCGCGGGAGGGAGACCCAGTACTTC; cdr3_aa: CASSPRVRGRETQYF
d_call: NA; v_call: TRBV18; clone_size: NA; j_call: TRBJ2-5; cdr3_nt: TGTGCCAGCTCACCGGCTATGAGAACGGCCACTCTGGTGGAGACCCAGTACTTC; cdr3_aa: CASSPAMRTATLVETQYF
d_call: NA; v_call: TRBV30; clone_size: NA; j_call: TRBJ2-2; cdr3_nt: TGTGCCTGGACCAGGACCCGCGGGGTCGGGGAGCTGTTTTTT; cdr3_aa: CAWTRTRGVGELFF
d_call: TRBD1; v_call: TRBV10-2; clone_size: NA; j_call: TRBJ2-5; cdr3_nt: TGCGCCAGCAGTGAATTTTGGGCAGGGGGCGACCAGTACTTC; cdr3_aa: CASSEFWAGGDQYF
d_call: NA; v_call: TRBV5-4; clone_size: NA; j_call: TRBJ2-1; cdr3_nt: TGTGCCAGCAGCCTCCTAGGGGGAGCCTGGAATGAGCAGTTCTTC; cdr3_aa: CASSLLGGAWNEQFF
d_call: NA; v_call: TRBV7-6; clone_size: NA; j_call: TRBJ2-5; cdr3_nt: TGTGCCAGTTCGAACGGGCCGCTAAGGGGCCAAGAGACCCAGTACTTC; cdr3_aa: CASSNGPLRGQETQYF
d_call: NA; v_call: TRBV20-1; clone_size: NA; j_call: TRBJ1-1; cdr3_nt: TGCAGTGCTAGGCAGCAGCAAGAAGCTTTCTTT; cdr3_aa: CSARQQQEAFF
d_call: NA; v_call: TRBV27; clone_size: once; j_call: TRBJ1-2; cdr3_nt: TGTGCCAGCAGTTTAAGGACTTCCGGACATGGCTACACCTTC; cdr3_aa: CASSLRTSGHGYTF
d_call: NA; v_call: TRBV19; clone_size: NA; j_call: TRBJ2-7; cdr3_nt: TGTGCCAGTAGTATTAACGGGGGCGGCTCCTACGAGCAGTACTTC; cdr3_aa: CASSINGGGSYEQYF
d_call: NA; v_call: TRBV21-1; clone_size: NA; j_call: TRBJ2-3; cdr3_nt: TGTGCCAGCAGCAAGTATATGGGCCTAACCCCAGATACGCAGTATTTT; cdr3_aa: CASSKYMGLTPDTQYF
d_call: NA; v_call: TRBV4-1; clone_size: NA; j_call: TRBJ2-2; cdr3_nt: TGCGCCAGCAGCCAGACCCCGCTGGTTCCTGCCGGGGAGCTGTTTTTT; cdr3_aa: CASSQTPLVPAGELFF
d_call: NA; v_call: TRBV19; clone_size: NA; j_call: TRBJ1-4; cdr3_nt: TGTGCCAGTAGTGTCCGGGGACAAATTAATGAAAAACTGTTTTTT; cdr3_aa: CASSVRGQINEKLFF
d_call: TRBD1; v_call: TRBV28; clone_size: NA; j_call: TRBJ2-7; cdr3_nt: TGTGCCAGCAGCGGGACAGGGCCTGACGAGCAGTACTTC; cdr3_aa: CASSGTGPDEQYF
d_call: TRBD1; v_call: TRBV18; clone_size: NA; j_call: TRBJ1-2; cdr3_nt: TGTGCCAGCTCACCACGGACAGGGAACTATGGCTACACCTTC; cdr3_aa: CASSPRTGNYGYTF
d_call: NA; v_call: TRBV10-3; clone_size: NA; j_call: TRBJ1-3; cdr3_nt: TGTGCCACCATTCAAGATGGAAACACCATATATTTT; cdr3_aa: CATIQDGNTIYF
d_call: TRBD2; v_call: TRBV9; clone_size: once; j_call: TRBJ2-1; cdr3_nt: TGTGCCAGCAGCGCCGGACTAGCGGAGTTGGGCTCCTACAATGAGCAGTTCTTC; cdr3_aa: CASSAGLAELGSYNEQFF
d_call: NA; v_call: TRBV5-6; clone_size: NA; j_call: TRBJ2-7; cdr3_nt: TGTGCCAGCAGCTACATATACGAGCAGTACTTC; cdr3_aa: CASSYIYEQYF
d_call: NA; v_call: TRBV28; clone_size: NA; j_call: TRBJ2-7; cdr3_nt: TGTGCCAGCAGCAACGTAAACCCCCCTTACGAGCAGTACTTC; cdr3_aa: CASSNVNPPYEQYF
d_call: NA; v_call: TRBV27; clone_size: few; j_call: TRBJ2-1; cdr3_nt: TGTGCCAGCAGTTGGAGGGGTGAGCAGTTCTTC; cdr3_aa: CASSWRGEQFF
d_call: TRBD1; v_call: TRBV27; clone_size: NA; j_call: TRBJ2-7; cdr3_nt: TGTGCCAGCCGGGGACAGGGTGAATACGAGCAGTACTTC; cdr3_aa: CASRGQGEYEQYF
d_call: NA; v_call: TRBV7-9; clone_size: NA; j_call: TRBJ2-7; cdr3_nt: TGTGCCAGCAGCTTAGCGACGGCCGGGACCTACGAGCAGTACTTC; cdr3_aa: CASSLATAGTYEQYF
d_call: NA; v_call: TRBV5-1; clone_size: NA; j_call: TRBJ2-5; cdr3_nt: TGCGCCAGCAGCTTAGAGGGCGAGGAGACCCAGTACTTC; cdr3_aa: CASSLEGEETQYF
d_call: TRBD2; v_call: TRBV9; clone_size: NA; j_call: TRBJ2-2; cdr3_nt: TGTGCCAGCAGCGTAGCCCCTAGCGGGAGAGTAGGAACCGGGGAGCTGTTTTTT; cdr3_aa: CASSVAPSGRVGTGELFF
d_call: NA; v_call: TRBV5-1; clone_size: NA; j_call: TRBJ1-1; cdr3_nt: TGCGCCAGCAGCTTGGTGCAGGGGTCCACTGAAGCTTTCTTT; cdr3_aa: CASSLVQGSTEAFF
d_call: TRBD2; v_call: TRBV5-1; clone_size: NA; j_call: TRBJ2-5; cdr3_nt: TGCGCCAGCAGCGCCCTGGGGCGGGGGCAAGAGACCCAGTACTTC; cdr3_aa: CASSALGRGQETQYF
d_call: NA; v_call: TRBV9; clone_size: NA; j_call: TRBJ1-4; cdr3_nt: TGTGCCAGCCACAAGGCAGGGCCCCCAACTAATGAAAAACTGTTTTTT; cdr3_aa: CASHKAGPPTNEKLFF
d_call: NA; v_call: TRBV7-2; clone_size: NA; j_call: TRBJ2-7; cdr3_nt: TGTGCCAGCAGCTTAACGACAGCCCCCTACGAGCAGTACTTC; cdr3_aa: CASSLTTAPYEQYF
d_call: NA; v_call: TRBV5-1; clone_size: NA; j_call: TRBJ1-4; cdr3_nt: TGCGCCAGCAGCTCCGGCGGACTTGCTGGTGAAAAACTGTTTTTT; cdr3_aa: CASSSGGLAGEKLFF
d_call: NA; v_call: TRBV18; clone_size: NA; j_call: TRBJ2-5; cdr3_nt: TGTGCCAGCTCACCTACTATAGGACAGGCCCGGGGGGCCCAGTACTTC; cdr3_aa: CASSPTIGQARGAQYF
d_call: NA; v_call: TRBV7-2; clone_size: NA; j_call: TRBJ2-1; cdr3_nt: TGTGCCAGCAGCTTACAGGCGGGTACGAACAATGAGCAGTTCTTC; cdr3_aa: CASSLQAGTNNEQFF
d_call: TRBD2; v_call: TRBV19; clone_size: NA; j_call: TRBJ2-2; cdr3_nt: TGTGCCAGTCAGAGGGTTGGACTAGCGGGAGTTTCGGGCGGGGAGCTGTTTTTT; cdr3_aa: CASQRVGLAGVSGGELFF
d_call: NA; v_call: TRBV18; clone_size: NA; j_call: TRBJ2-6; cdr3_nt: TGTGCCAGCTCACCACCGGCCATCCCTTCTGGGGCCAACGTCCTGACTTTC; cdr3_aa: CASSPPAIPSGANVLTF
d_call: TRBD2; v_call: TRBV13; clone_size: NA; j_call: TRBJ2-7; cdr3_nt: TGTGCCAGCAGCTCTACTAGCGGGAGCTCCTACGAGCAGTACTTC; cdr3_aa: CASSSTSGSSYEQYF
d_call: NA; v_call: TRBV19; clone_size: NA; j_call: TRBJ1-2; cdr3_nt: TGTGCCAGTAGTATCCCGGACGGCTATGGCTACACCTTC; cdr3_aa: CASSIPDGYGYTF
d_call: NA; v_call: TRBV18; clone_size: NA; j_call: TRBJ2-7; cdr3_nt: TGTGCCAGCTCACAAGAGGCTGGATACTACGAGCAGTACTTC; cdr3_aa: CASSQEAGYYEQYF
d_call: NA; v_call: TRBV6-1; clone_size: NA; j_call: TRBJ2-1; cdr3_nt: TGTGCCAGCAGAGTCGGGGTTTCGGAGCAGTTCTTC; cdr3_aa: CASRVGVSEQFF
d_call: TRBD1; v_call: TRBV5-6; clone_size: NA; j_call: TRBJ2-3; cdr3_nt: TGTGCCAGCAGCTTGACAGGGGGCCCCACAGATACGCAGTATTTT; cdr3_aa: CASSLTGGPTDTQYF
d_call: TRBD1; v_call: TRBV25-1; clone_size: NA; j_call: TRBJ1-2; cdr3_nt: TGTGCCAGCGGGCCGACAGGGGGTTATGGCTACACCTTC; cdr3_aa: CASGPTGGYGYTF
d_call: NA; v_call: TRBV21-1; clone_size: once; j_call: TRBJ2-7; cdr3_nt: TGTGCCAGCAGCAAAGCGCTTAGGGCTTTGGTGGGGACAGGGGGCCCCACAATCGAGCAGTACTTC; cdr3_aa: CASSKALRALVGTGGPTIEQYF